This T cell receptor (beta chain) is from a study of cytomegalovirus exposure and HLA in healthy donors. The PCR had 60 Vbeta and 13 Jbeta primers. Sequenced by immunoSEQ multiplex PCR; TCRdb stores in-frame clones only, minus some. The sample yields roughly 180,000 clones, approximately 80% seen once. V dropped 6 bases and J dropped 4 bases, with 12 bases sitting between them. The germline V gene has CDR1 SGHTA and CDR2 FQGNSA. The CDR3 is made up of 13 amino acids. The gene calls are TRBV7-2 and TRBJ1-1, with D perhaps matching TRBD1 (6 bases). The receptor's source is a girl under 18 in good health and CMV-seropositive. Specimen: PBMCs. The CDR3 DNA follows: TGTGCCAGCAGAAACTCCAGGGGCACTGAAGCTTTCTTT. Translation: CASRNSRGTEAFF.